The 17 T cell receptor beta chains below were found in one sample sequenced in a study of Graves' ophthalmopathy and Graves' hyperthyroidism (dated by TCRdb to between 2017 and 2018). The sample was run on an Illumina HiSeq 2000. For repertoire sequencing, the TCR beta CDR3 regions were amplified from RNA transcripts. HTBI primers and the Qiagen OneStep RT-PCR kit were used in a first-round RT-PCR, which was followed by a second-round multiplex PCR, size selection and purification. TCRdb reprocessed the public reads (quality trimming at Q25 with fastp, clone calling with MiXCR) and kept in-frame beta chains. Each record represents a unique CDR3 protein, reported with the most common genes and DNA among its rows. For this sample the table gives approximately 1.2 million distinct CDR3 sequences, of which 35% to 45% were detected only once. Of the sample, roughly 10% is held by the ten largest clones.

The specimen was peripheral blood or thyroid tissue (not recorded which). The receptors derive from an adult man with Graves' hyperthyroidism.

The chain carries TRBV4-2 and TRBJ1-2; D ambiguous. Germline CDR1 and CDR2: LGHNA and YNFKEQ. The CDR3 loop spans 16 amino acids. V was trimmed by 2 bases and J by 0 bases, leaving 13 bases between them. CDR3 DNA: TGTGCCAGCAGCCAACACTCGGGCAGAGCTAACTATGGCTACACCTTC. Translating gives CASSQHSGRANYGYTF.

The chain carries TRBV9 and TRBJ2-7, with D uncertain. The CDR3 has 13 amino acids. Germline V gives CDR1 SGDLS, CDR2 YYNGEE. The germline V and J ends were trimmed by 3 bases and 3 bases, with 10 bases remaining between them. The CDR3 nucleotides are TGTGCCAGCAGCGAGGGCGTCGACTACGAGCAGTACTTC. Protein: CASSEGVDYEQYF.

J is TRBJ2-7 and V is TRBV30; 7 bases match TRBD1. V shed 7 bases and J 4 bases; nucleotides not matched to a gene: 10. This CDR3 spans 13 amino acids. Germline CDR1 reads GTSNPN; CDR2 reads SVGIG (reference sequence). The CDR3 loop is CASRQGVGYEQYF. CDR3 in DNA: TGTGCCTCAAGGCAGGGGGTGGGATACGAGCAGTACTTC. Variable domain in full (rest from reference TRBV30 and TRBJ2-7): SQTIHQWPATLVQPVGSPLSLECTVEGTSNPNLYWYRQAAGRGLQLLFYSVGIGQISSEVPQNLSASRPQDRQFILSSKKLLLSDSGFYLCASRQGVGYEQYFGPGTRLTVT.

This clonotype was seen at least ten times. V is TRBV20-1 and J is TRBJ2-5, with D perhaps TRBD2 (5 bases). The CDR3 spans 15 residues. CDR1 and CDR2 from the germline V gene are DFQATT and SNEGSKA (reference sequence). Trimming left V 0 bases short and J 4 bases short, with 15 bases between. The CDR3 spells CSARDFGEYLETQYF. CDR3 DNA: TGCAGTGCTAGAGATTTCGGGGAGTATCTAGAGACCCAGTACTTC.

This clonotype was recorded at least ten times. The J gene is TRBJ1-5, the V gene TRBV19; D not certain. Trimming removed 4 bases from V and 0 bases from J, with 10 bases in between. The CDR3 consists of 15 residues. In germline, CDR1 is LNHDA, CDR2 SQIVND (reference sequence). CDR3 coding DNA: TGTGCCAGTAGTACGAGAGACCATAGCAATCAGCCCCAGCATTTT. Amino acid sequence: CASSTRDHSNQPQHF.

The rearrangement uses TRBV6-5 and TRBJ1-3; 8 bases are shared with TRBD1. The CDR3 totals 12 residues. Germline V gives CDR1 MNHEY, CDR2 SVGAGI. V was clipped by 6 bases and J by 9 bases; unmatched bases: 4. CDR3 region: CASRTGDRTIYF. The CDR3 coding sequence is TGTGCCAGCAGGACAGGGGACCGCACCATATATTTT.

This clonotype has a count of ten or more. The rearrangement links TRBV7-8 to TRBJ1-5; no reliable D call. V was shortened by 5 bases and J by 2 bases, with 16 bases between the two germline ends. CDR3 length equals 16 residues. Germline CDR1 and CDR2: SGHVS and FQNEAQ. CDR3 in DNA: TGTGCCAGCAGCGGACCGGGTTTTAGGGGCAATCAGCCCCAGCATTTT. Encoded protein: CASSGPGFRGNQPQHF.

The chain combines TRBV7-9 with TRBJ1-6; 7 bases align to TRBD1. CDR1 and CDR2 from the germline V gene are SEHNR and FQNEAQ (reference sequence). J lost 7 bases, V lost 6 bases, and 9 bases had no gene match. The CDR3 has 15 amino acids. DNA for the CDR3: TGTGCCAGCAGTAAGACAGGGTTGGGAAATTCACCCCTCCACTTT. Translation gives CASSKTGLGNSPLHF. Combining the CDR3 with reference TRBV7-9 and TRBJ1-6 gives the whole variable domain DTGVSQNPRHKITKRGQNVTFRCDPISEHNRLYWYRQTLGQGPEFLTYFQNEAQLEKSRLLSDRFSAERPKGSFSTLEIQRTEQGDSAMYLCASSKTGLGNSPLHFGNGTRLTVT.

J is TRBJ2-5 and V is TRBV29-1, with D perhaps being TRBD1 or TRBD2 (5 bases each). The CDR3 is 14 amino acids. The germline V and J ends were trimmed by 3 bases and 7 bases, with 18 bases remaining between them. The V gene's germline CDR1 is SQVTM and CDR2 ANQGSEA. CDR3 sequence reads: CSVDMGRTLGTQYF. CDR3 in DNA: TGCAGCGTTGATATGGGACGGACTTTGGGGACCCAGTACTTC.

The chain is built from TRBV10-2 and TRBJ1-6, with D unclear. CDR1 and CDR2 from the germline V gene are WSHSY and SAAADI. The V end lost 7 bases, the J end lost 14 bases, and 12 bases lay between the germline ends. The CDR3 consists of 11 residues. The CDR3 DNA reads TGCGCCAGCATACCCGGAGAGGCCCTCCACTTT. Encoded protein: CASIPGEALHF.

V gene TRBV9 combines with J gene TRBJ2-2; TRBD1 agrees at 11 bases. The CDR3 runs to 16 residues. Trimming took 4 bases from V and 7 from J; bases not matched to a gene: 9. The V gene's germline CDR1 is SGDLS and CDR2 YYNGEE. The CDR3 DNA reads TGTGCCAGCAGCCTCATCCCCGGGACAGGGGGCGGGGAGCTGTTTTTT. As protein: CASSLIPGTGGGELFF.

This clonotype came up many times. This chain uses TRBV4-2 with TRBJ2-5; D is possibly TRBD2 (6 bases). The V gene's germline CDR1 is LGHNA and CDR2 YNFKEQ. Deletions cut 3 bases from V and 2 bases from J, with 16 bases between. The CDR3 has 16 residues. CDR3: CASSHGADGGQETQYF. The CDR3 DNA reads TGTGCCAGCAGCCATGGGGCCGACGGGGGACAAGAGACCCAGTACTTC.

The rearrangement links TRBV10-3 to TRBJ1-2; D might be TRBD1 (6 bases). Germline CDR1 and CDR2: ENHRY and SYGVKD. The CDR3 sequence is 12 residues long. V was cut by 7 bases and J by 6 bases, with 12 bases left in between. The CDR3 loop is CAITPEGDGYTF. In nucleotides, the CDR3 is TGTGCCATCACCCCGGAGGGGGATGGCTACACCTTC.

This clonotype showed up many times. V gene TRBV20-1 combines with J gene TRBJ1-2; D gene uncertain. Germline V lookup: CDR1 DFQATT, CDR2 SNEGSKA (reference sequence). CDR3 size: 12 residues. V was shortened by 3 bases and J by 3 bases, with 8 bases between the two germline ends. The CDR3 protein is CSARREDYGYTF. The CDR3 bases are TGCAGTGCTAGGAGAGAAGACTATGGCTACACCTTC.

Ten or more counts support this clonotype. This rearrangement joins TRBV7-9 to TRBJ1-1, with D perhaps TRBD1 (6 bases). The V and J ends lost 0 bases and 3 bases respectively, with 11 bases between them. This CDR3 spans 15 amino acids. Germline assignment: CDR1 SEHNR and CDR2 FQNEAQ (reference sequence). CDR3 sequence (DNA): TGTGCCAGCAGCTTAGCGCAGGGGAAGGACACTGAAGCTTTCTTT. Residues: CASSLAQGKDTEAFF.

DNA of the CDR3: TGTGCCAGCAGTTCGAAGGTAACAGAAGTCTACGAGCAGTACTTC. Protein product: CASSSKVTEVYEQYF. V is TRBV6-2 or TRBV6-3 and J is TRBJ2-7; D not certain. The V and J ends lost 4 bases and 3 bases respectively, with 16 bases between them. There are 15 residues in the CDR3. The germline CDR1 and CDR2 sequences are MNHEY and SVGEGT.

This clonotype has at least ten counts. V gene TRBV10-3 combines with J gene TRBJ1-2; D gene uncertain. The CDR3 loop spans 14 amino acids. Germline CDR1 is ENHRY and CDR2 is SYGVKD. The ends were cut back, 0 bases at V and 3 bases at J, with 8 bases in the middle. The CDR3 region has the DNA TGTGCCATCAGTGAGTCAGGATCGGACTATGGCTACACCTTC. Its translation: CAISESGSDYGYTF.